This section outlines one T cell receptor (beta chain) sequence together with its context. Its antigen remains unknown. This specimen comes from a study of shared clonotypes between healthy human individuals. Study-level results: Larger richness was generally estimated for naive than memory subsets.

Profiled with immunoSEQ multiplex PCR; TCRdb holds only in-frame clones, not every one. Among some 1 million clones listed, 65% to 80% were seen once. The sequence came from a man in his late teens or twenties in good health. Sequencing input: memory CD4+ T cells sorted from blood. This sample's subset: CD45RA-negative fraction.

The CDR3 DNA reads as TGTGCCAGCAGCCAGAGGGGTTCTACTGAAGCTTTCTTT. This encodes CASSQRGSTEAFF. The chain uses TRBV27 and TRBJ1-1; weak D call: TRBD1 (5 bases). Per the germline V gene, CDR1 is MNHEY and CDR2 is SMNVEV (reference sequence). Trimming took off 6 bases at V and 5 bases at J, with 13 bases between the two ends. The CDR3 extends over 13 amino acids.